This T cell receptor (beta chain) is drawn from a study of CD8 T cells in Susac syndrome. Across the whole study: Patients with Susac syndrome were, at the time of blood collection, therapy-naive, maintained on corticosteroids, or maintained on intravenous immunoglobulin alone. Study-level points and caveats: CD4+ T cell repertoires in Susac syndrome lacked clonal expansion.

Random hexamers primed reverse transcription of about 0.45 to 1 ug RNA. Using its own MiXCR run on the immunoSEQ multiplex PCR reads, TCRdb lists one record per CDR3 protein. The sample has around 170,000 distinct CDR3 sequences; approximately 96% are singletons. The V gene's germline CDR1 is MGHRA and CDR2 YSYEKL. The V end lost 1 base, the J end lost 5 bases, and 8 bases lay between the germline ends. The CDR3 totals 13 residues. About this clonotype itself: The antigen is undetermined.

CD8+ and CD4+ T cells taken from blood had their TCR beta sequenced. Sequencing input: CD4+ T cells from PBMCs. The chain is built from TRBV4-1 and TRBJ2-5, with unresolved D. The receptor was derived from a human donor with Susac syndrome. DNA for the CDR3: TGCGCCAGCAGCCAAGCTTACATGGAGACCCAGTACTTC. Its translation is CASSQAYMETQYF.